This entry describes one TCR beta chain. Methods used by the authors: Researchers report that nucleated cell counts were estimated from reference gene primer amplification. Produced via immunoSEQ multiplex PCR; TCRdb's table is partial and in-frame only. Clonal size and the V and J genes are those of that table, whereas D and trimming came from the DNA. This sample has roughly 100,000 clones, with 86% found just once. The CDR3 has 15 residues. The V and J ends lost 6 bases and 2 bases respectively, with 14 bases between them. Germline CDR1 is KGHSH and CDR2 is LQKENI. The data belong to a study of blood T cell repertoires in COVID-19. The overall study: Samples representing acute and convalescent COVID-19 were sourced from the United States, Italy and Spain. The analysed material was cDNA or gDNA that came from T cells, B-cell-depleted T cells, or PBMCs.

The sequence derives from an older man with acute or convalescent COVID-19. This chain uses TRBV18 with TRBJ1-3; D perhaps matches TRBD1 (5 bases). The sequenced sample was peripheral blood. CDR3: CASSTGGKAGNTIYF. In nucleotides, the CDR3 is TGTGCCAGCTCTACCGGGGGGAAGGCTGGAAACACCATATATTTT.